This T cell receptor beta chain was captured by sequencing in a study of T cells after yellow fever vaccination (dated by TCRdb to the late 2010s). For the wider study: The SMART-Seq v4 Ultra Low Input RNA kit was used to prepare libraries from fractions with low cell numbers. Two healthy male donors, one aged 18 to 30 and one aged 30 to 40 years, made up the cohort. To follow T-cell clones before and after both primary and booster YFV17D yellow fever vaccination, bulk TCR alpha and beta repertoires underwent longitudinal sequencing. Blood was collected at multiple timepoints before and after primary and secondary immunization, and bulk PBMC replicates and cell subsets were isolated.

In this sample, this clonotype turned up many times. Its antigen specificity is not known. The input lacks base qualities; no much larger clone sits a single base away. Trimming removed 3 bases from V and 1 base from J, leaving 15 bases between the germline ends. The germline V gene yields SQVTM for CDR1 and ANQGSEA for CDR2. CDR3 length: 15 amino acids, cysteine to phenylalanine. Only the CDR3 part of the read is kept: 45 bases, read in frame from the first base. What the work shows at the level of the full study, not this receptor alone: A small fraction of clonotypes showed up in both the CD4 and CD8 compartments, probably as a result of convergent recombination. After the booster, most of the clones that had expanded following primary vaccination were detected again (just under 97% of CD4 and 88% of CD8), which suggests that memory was broadly maintained. FACS-sorted repertoires could contain abundant contaminating clonotypes from the bulk population, so computational filtering was required. Only a couple of donors were included in the study, so the extent to which the findings can be generalized is limited. The secondary T-cell response was found to be weaker but faster than the primary response, with a peak reached on day 5 rather than on day 15.

Per the publication, the treatment or condition label means: live attenuated yellow fever vaccine strain. A standard Ficoll-Paque protocol was used to isolate PBMCs from peripheral blood. Dynabeads CD4 and CD8 positive selection kits were used to isolate CD4 and CD8 T-cell fractions. RNA was extracted with TriZol from bulk PBMCs, CD4 and CD8 fractions, and dextramer-positive and dextramer-negative fractions. The data were produced on an Illumina NovaSeq 6000. TCR cDNA was made using 5'RACE template switching, a step that added a universal primer site and unique molecular identifiers. cDNA synthesis was primed from both the TCR alpha and TCR beta constant segments. Two PCR steps were used to amplify libraries, with sample barcodes and sequencing adapters being added in the second step. Sequencing of libraries was performed on Illumina HiSeq 2500 (2x100 bp) or NovaSeq (2x150 bp). In the authors' own workflow: MIGEC was used to demultiplex reads and collapse the reads into UMI consensus sequences, and MiXCR was used for V(D)J alignment. Clonotypes responding to the vaccine were identified with edgeR on replicate PBMC samples, with the criteria of FDR below 0.01 and a log2 fold change above 5 up to day 15. Bulk clonotypes were assigned CD4 or CD8 identity according to which sequenced CD4 or CD8 repertoire held them at higher abundance. The public sequencing data were trimmed at Q25 with fastp and processed into clonotypes with MiXCR by TCRdb, which kept only in-frame beta chains. Records with the same CDR3 protein are collapsed into one entry carrying the most frequent genes and DNA. These V and J calls are TCRdb output, not the study's own analysis. The sample table lists hundreds of thousands of distinct CDR3 sequences, approximately 12% of them with a count of one. The ten largest make up approximately 3.3% of the sample.

The TCR comes from a man aged 18 to 29 who received the YFV17D yellow fever vaccine. This specimen consisted of CD4+ T cells sorted from PBMCs, obtained 15 days after the yellow fever booster vaccination. This chain joins TRBV29-1 to TRBJ1-1; TRBD1 is a possible D gene, resting on 5 matching bases. The bases are TGCAGCGTTGAGAGGGACCCTAATCCGAACACTGAAGCTTTCTTT. It is translated as CSVERDPNPNTEAFF.